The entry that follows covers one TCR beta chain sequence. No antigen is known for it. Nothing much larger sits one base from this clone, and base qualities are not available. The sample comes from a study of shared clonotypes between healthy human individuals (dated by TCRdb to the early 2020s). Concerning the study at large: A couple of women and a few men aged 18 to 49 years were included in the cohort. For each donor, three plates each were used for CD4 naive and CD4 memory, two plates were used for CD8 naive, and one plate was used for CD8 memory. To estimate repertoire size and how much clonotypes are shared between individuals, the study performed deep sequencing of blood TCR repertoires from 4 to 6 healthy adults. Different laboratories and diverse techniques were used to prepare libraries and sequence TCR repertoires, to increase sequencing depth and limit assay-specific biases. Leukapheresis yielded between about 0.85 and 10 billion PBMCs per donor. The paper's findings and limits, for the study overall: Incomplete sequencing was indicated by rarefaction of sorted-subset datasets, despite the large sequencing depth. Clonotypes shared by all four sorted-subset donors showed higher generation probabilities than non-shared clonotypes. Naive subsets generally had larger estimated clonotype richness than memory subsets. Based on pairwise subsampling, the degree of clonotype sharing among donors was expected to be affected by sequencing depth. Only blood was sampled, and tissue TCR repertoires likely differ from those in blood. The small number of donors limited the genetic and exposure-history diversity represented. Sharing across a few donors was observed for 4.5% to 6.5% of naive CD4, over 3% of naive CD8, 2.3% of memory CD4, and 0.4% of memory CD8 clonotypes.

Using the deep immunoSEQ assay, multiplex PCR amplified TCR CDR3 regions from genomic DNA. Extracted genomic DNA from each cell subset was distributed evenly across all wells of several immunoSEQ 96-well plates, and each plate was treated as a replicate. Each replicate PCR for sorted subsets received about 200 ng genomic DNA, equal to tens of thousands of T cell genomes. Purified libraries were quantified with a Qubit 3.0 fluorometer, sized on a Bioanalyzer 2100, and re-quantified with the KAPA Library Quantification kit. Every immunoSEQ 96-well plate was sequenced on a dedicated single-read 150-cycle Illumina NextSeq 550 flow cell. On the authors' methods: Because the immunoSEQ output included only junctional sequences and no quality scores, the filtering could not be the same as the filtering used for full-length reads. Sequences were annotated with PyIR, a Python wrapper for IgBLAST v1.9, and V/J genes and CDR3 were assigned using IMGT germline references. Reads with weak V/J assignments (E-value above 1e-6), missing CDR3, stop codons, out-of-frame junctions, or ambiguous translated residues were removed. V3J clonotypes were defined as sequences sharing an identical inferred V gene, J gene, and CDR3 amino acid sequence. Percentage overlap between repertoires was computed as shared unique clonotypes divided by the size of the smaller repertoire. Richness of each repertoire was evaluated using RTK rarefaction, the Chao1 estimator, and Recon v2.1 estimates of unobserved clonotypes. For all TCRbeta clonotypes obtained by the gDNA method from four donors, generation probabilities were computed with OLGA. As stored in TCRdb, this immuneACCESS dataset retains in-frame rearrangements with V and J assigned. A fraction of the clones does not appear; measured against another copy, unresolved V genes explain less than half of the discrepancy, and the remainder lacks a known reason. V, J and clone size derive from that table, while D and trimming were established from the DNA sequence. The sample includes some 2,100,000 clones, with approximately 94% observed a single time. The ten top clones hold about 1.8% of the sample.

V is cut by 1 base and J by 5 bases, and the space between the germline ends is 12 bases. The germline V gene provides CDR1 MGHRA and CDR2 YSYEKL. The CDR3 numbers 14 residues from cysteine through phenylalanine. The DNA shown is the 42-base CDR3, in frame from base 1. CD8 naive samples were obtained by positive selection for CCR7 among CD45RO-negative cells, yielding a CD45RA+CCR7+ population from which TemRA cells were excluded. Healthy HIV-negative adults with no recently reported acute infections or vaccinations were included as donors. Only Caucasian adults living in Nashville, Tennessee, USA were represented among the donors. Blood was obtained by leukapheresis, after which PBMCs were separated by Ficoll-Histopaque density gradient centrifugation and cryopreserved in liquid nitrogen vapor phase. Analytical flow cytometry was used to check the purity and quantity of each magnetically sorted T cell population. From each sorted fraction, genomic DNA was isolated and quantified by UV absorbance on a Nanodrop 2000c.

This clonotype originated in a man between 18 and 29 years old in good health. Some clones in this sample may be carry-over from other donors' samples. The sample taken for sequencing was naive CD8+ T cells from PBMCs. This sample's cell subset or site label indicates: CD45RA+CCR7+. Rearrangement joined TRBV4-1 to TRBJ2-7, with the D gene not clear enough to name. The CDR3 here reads CASSQVGQINEQYF. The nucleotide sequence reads TGCGCCAGCAGCCAAGTCGGCCAAATCAACGAGCAGTACTTC.